This T cell receptor (beta chain) was captured by sequencing in a study of T cells in Graves' hyperthyroidism and ophthalmopathy. The CDR3 loop spans 12 amino acids. Trimming stripped 6 bases from V and 10 bases from J, with 16 bases between. Germline CDR1 and CDR2: DFQATT and SNEGSKA (reference sequence). This clonotype was recorded a few times. Template material for amplifying TCR beta CDR3 regions consisted of RNA transcripts. The study used the HTBI primer set for a first-round RT-PCR of the TCR CDR3. TCRdb ran MiXCR on the multiplex PCR reads and lists one entry per CDR3 protein. Altogether about 380,000 distinct CDR3 sequences are present, approximately 13% being singletons, with the ten largest covering 11%.

The sample taken for sequencing was blood. The chain combines TRBV20-1 with TRBJ2-1, with D maybe TRBD1 (6 bases). The clonotype originates from a woman in her sixties or seventies with Graves' hyperthyroidism. The CDR3 coding sequence is TGCAGTGCCCCCACCTCCGGGACAGAGCAGTTCTTC. Translated, it gives CSAPTSGTEQFF.